Below, 2 T cell receptor beta chains from the same sample are listed, as sequenced in a study of post-analysis software for immune sequencing data. Findings and limits, study-wide: Compared with controls, patients had more of about 5 TRBV segments, including TRBV5-6, TRBV5-1 and TRBV20-1.

The TCR beta cDNA libraries carried unique molecular identifiers. Each CDR3 protein gets one entry after TCRdb re-called the PCR reads with MiXCR. The sample holds about 770,000 distinct CDR3 sequences, 40% to 55% seen once. No antigens are known for them. Sequenced input: blood. The origin of the receptors is a girl aged 10 to 17 with multiple sclerosis.

This clonotype was counted only a few times. The rearrangement uses TRBV20-1 and TRBJ2-3, with 11 bases matching TRBD2. The CDR3 covers 14 residues. J was trimmed by 4 bases and V by 5 bases; bases with no gene match: 5. CDR1 and CDR2 from the germline V gene are DFQATT and SNEGSKA (reference sequence). CDR3 in amino acids: CSALTSGTADTQYF. In DNA, the CDR3 is TGCAGTGCTCTGACTAGCGGGACGGCAGATACGCAGTATTTT.

This clonotype has just a few counts. The J gene is TRBJ1-5, the V gene TRBV12-3 or TRBV12-4; TRBD1 might be the D (6 bases). CDR3 length: 14 residues. V was cut by 6 bases and J by 5 bases, with 14 bases left in between. CDR3 DNA: TGTGCCAGCAGCTTACGGGGGCTCTATCAGCCCCAGCATTTT. Its protein is CASSLRGLYQPQHF.